This TCR beta chain was found in a study of PD-1 blockade in mismatch repair-deficient tumors. Study-level information: All were previously treated, progressing patients with about twelve mismatch repair-deficient cancer types. The study, taken as a whole, reports: Tumor-resident clones, often absent from pretreatment blood, expanded after pembrolizumab and then contracted.

Points on this clone: Its target is not known.

Per germline, CDR1 MNHNY and CDR2 SVGAGI (reference sequence). CDR3 length: 14 amino acids. Trimming removed 7 bases at V and 0 bases at J, with 12 bases between. Mismatch repair deficiency was confirmed in all patients, by PCR or immunohistochemistry. The TCR-sequenced patients were a few responders to pembrolizumab. Clones were read by immunoSEQ multiplex PCR, and TCRdb kept only the in-frame ones, dropping some. The sample consists of some 49,000 clones, 77% of them appearing once. The clonotype comes from an adult with mismatch repair-deficient cancer. The gene calls are TRBV6-6 and TRBJ1-2; perhaps TRBD1 as D (5 bases). The sample consisted of PBMCs, taken before pembrolizumab treatment. This CDR3 reads CASTEGTANYGYTF. In nucleotides, the CDR3 is TGTGCCAGCACAGAGGGGACGGCTAACTATGGCTACACCTTC.